This is a list of T cell receptor beta chains from one sample in a study of T-cell reconstitution after alpha-beta-depleted transplantation in children. TCRdb called the PCR reads again in MiXCR, with one record for every CDR3 protein. The repertoire includes under 750,000 distinct CDR3 sequences, 23% of them detected once, and approximately 14% sits in the top ten. This material consisted of PBMCs, mostly from graft donor cells, taken 360 days after TCRalphabeta/CD19-depleted stem cell transplant. The receptor source for this set is a boy under three years old who had a stem cell transplant for acute myeloid leukemia, so the T cells may come from the graft donor. Each CDR3 is given with its conserved first and last residue. D genes are given only for firm matches. Size is stated for part of the rows, as once, few or many counts, or as a class when the clone is expanded.

-	once	TRBV6-1	TRBJ1-4	TGTGCCAGCAGTCCCCCAAGGGATCGAAATGAAAAACTGTTTTTT	CASSPPRDRNEKLFF
-	few	TRBV29-1	TRBJ2-5	TGCAGCGGGGGCCCAAGGCAAGAGACCCAGTACTTC	CSGGPRQETQYF
TRBD1	-	TRBV20-1	TRBJ2-7	TGCAGTGCTAGTGGACAGGGACTCTCCTACGAGCAGTACTTC	CSASGQGLSYEQYF
-	-	TRBV20-1	TRBJ1-4	TGCAGTGCGCGTCGGGGCGACAATGAAAAACTGTTTTTT	CSARRGDNEKLFF
-	many	TRBV4-3	TRBJ2-1	TGCGCCAGCAGCCAAGACGCCGGGACAAGCTCCTACAATGAGCAGTTCTTC	CASSQDAGTSSYNEQFF
TRBD1	few	TRBV24-1	TRBJ2-2	TGTGCCACCAGGGGAGACAGGGCCACCGGGGAGCTGTTTTTT	CATRGDRATGELFF
-	few	TRBV20-1	TRBJ1-5	TGCAGTGCTAGAGTTCCCGCCTCGGGGAATCAGCCCCAGCATTTT	CSARVPASGNQPQHF
TRBD1	few	TRBV6-5	TRBJ2-7	TGTGCCAGCAGTTTCTCCCCCGGGACAGGGGACTACGAGCAGTACTTC	CASSFSPGTGDYEQYF
-	many	TRBV6-5	TRBJ1-2	TGTGCCAGCAGTTACTCGAGACAGGCCATCAGAGGCTACACCTTC	CASSYSRQAIRGYTF
TRBD2	many	TRBV5-1	TRBJ2-3	TGCGCCAGCAGCTCCGGGGGAGCGGGGTTGACAGATACGCAGTATTTT	CASSSGGAGLTDTQYF
-	many	TRBV4-2	TRBJ2-7	TGTGCCAGCAGCCAAGATAATGGGCTGGGCTACGAGCAGTACTTC	CASSQDNGLGYEQYF
TRBD1	many	TRBV7-2	TRBJ2-1	TGTGCCACCAAGGGACAGGGGGCCCCCCGGAAGCAGTTCTTC	CATKGQGAPRKQFF
-	-	TRBV20-1	TRBJ1-5	TGCAGTGTGACCCTACAGGCTAGCAATCAGCCCCAGCATTTT	CSVTLQASNQPQHF
-	many	TRBV15	TRBJ1-5	TGTGCCACCAGCAGCAGGAGTCCTAGCAATCAGCCCCAGCATTTT	CATSSRSPSNQPQHF
-	few	TRBV20-1	TRBJ1-2	TGCAGTGCTAGACTAGGGCAGCACTATGGCTACACCTTC	CSARLGQHYGYTF
-	-	TRBV12-3/TRBV12-4	TRBJ2-7	TGTGCCAGCAGTTTAACAGCTAGGGGAGAAGACGAGCAGTACTTC	CASSLTARGEDEQYF
-	many	TRBV15	TRBJ1-1	TGTGCCACCAGCAGAGATCGGGGGGCGGTAGTGGCTTTCTTT	CATSRDRGAVVAFF
-	-	TRBV21-1	TRBJ2-1	TGTGCCAGCACCTCAAGGGCAGTTAGCACCCACTCCTACAATGAGCAGTTCTTC	CASTSRAVSTHSYNEQFF
-	many	TRBV6-5	TRBJ2-3	TGTGCCAGCAGTTATATGGCAGGGGGCACAGATACGCAGTATTTT	CASSYMAGGTDTQYF
TRBD1	-	TRBV12-3/TRBV12-4	TRBJ2-5	TGTGCCAGCTTACAGGGGGCGGGGACCCAGTACTTC	CASLQGAGTQYF
TRBD2	-	TRBV7-3	TRBJ2-3	TGTGCCAGCAGCTCCCGAGCGGGGGGCCCTACTAGCACAGATACGCAGTATTTT	CASSSRAGGPTSTDTQYF
-	many	TRBV20-1	TRBJ2-7	TGCAGTGCTAGACAGGGGAAAGGAACCTACGAGCAGTACTTC	CSARQGKGTYEQYF
-	few	TRBV5-1	TRBJ1-1	TGCGCCAGCCTTCCGGGACTAAAAGTGGCTGAAGCTTTCTTT	CASLPGLKVAEAFF
-	-	TRBV5-6	TRBJ1-2	TGTGCCAGCAGCTCCGCAGGGGATGGCTACACCTTC	CASSSAGDGYTF
TRBD2	-	TRBV5-1	TRBJ2-5	TGCGCCAGCAGCTCGTCACTAGCGACGGAGACCCAGTACTTC	CASSSSLATETQYF
-	-	TRBV3-1	TRBJ2-2	TGTGCCAGCAGCCAAGATACGTACACCGGGGAGCTGTTTTTT	CASSQDTYTGELFF
-	few	TRBV6-5	TRBJ1-3	TGTGCCAGCAGTTACACTATCTCTGGAAACACCATATATTTT	CASSYTISGNTIYF
TRBD2	many	TRBV12-3/TRBV12-4	TRBJ2-5	TGTGCCAGCAGTTCCTCTAGCGGGGCGCAAGAGACCCAGTACTTC	CASSSSSGAQETQYF
-	few	TRBV2	TRBJ2-1	TGTGCCAGCAGTGAACACGATGAGCAGTTCTTC	CASSEHDEQFF
-	-	TRBV28	TRBJ2-5	TGTGCCAGCAGTTTGGTGGCCCAGTACCAAGAGACCCAGTACTTC	CASSLVAQYQETQYF
-	many	TRBV29-1	TRBJ2-1	TGCAGCGTTAATCGGGGGCAGGGGCGTGAGCAGTTCTTC	CSVNRGQGREQFF
-	-	TRBV4-1	TRBJ1-5	TGCGCCAGCAGCCAAGCGAATCAGCCCCAGCATTTT	CASSQANQPQHF
-	many	TRBV15	TRBJ2-4	TGTGCCACCAGCAGCCCTGGGGCCGAAGCCAAAAACATTCAGTACTTC	CATSSPGAEAKNIQYF
-	-	TRBV18	TRBJ2-1	TGTGCCAGCTCACCACTTCGGATAGCTGTGGGCAATGAGCAGTTCTTC	CASSPLRIAVGNEQFF
TRBD2	many	TRBV4-3	TRBJ2-1	TGCGCCAGCAGCCAAGCGGGGGGGAATGAGCAGTTCTTC	CASSQAGGNEQFF
TRBD1	few	TRBV5-6	TRBJ2-3	TGTGCCAGCACTCGGACAGGGCGGAATACGCAGTATTTT	CASTRTGRNTQYF
-	-	TRBV6-5	TRBJ2-5	TGTGCCAGCAGTTACTCCTCCACAACCCTAGAGACCCAGTACTTC	CASSYSSTTLETQYF
TRBD1	many	TRBV7-9	TRBJ2-5	TGTGCCAGCAGCACCCGACAGGGGTTAGAGACCCAGTACTTC	CASSTRQGLETQYF
TRBD1	few	TRBV20-1	TRBJ1-1	TGCAGTGCTACCTCTACAGGGGGTCCCACTGAAGCTTTCTTT	CSATSTGGPTEAFF
-	few	TRBV20-1	TRBJ2-4	TGCAGTGCTAGATCCGTAGCCAAAAACATTCAGTACTTC	CSARSVAKNIQYF
-	many	TRBV7-9	TRBJ1-2	TGTGCCAGCAGCTTAGGATCGTTCTATGGCTACACCTTC	CASSLGSFYGYTF
TRBD2	many	TRBV20-1	TRBJ2-1	TGCAGTGCTAGTCCTAGCGGGGACTACAATGAGCAGTTCTTC	CSASPSGDYNEQFF
-	-	TRBV6-1	TRBJ2-7	TGTGCCAGCAGTGATCAGGTCCCCTACGAGCAGTACTTC	CASSDQVPYEQYF
-	many	TRBV3-1	TRBJ1-1	TGTGCCAGCAGCCAAGGGCCTGAAGCTTTCTTT	CASSQGPEAFF
-	few	TRBV20-1	TRBJ2-5	TGCAGTGCTAGATTGACTAACAGGGAGACCCAGTACTTC	CSARLTNRETQYF
-	few	TRBV21-1	TRBJ2-7	TGTGCCAGCGCCCACAGGGGAGGGTACGAGCAGTACTTC	CASAHRGGYEQYF
-	-	TRBV7-9	TRBJ2-7	TGTGCCAGCAGCCGAGGACCACCCGATTACTACGAGCAGTACTTC	CASSRGPPDYYEQYF
-	-	TRBV7-7	TRBJ2-1	TGTGCCAGCAGCTTAGGGAGTTTGGGGGACGGGTATGAGCAGTTCTTC	CASSLGSLGDGYEQFF
-	few	TRBV6-1	TRBJ1-1	TGTGCCAGCAGTCAGGACAGATACAGCACTGAAGCTTTCTTT	CASSQDRYSTEAFF
-	few	TRBV11-2	TRBJ2-7	TGTGCCAGCAGACGGTACGCCTCCTACGAGCAGTACTTC	CASRRYASYEQYF
-	-	TRBV10-3	TRBJ1-1	TGTGCCACCCAATTGGCCCAAAACACTGAAGCTTTCTTT	CATQLAQNTEAFF